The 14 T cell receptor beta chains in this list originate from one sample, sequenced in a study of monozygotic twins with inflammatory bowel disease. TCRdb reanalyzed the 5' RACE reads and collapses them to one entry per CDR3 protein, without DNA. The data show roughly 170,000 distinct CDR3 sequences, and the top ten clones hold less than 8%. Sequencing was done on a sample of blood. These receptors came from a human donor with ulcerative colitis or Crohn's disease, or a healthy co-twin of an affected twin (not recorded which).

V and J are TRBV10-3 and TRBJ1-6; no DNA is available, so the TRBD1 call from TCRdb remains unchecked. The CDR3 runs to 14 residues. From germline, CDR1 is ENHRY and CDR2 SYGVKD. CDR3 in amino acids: CAISAGVGNSPLHF.

The CDR3 loop reads CASSYYGRSTYNEQFF. The rearrangement uses TRBV6-2 or TRBV6-3 and TRBJ2-1; TCRdb's D call of TRBD2 is untestable without DNA. This CDR3 is 16 amino acids long. Germline V lookup: CDR1 MNHEY, CDR2 SVGEGT.

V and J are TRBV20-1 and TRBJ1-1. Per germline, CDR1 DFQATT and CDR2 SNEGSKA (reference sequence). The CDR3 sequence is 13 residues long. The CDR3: CSASRGGNTEAFF.

CDR3 protein: CASSDLVGEQFF. The chain is built from TRBV6-4 and TRBJ2-1. The germline V gene has CDR1 MRHNA and CDR2 SNTAGT. This CDR3 region has 12 residues.

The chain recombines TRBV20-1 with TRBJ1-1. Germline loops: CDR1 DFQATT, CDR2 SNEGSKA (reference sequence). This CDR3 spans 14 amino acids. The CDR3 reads CSARDPARNTEAFF.

The CDR3 reads CASSKPGRPADTQYF. This rearrangement joins TRBV5-4 to TRBJ2-3; TCRdb outputs TRBD1, but without DNA this stays unchecked. The CDR3 sequence is 15 residues long. Looked up from germline, CDR1 is SGHNT and CDR2 is YYREEE (reference sequence).

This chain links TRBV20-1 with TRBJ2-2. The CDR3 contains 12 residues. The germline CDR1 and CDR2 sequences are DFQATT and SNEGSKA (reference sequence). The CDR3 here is CSANTRTGELFF.

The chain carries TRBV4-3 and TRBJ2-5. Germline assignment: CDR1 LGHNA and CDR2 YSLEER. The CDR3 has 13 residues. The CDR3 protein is CASSQVIGETQYF.

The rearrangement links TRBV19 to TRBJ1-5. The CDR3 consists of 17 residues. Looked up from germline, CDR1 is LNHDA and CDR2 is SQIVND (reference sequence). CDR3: CASTLLPPGMSNQPQHF.

CDR3 sequence: CASSLSARETQYF. The chain links TRBV7-9 to TRBJ2-5. This CDR3 comprises 13 residues. Germline CDR1 reads SEHNR; CDR2 reads FQNEAQ (reference sequence).

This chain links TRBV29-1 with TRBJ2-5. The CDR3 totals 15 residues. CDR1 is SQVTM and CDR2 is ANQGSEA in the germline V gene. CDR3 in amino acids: CSVETGRSVGETQYF.

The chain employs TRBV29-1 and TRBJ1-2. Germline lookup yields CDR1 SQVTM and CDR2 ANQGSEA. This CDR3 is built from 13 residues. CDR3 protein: CSVEGTHPYGYTF.

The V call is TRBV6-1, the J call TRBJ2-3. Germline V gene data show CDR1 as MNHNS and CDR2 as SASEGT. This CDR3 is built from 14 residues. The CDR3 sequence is CASSEGPYTDTQYF.

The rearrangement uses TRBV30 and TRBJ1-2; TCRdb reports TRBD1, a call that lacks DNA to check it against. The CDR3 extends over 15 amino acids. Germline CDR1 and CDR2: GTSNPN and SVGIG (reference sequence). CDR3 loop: CAWSATGQPNYGYTF.